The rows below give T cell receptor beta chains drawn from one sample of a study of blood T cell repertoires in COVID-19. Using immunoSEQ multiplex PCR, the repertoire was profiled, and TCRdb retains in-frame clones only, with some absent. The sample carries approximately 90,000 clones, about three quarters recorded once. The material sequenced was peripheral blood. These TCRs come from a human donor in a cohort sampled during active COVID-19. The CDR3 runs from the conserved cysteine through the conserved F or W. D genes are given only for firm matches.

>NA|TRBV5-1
CASSLGTGTYEQYF
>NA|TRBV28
CASSFFLQGELFF
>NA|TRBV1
CTSSLTGRGASYEQYF
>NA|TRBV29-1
CSVSTGTYGYTF
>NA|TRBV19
CASTSTESNQPQHF
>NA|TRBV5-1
CASSLVPGGSTDTQYF
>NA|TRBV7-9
CASSRQLGELEQFF
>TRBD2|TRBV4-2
CASSQGVRRSGEQETQYF
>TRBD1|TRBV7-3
CASSSKTGQRLAKNIQYF
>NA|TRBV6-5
CASSSQQGFSYEQYF
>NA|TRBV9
CASSVEDSHEQYF
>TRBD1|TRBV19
CASSMGQGNQPQHF
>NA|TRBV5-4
CASSLQETQYF
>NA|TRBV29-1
CSVQGSAGYEQYF
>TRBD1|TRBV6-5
CASSLNRGSTDTIYF